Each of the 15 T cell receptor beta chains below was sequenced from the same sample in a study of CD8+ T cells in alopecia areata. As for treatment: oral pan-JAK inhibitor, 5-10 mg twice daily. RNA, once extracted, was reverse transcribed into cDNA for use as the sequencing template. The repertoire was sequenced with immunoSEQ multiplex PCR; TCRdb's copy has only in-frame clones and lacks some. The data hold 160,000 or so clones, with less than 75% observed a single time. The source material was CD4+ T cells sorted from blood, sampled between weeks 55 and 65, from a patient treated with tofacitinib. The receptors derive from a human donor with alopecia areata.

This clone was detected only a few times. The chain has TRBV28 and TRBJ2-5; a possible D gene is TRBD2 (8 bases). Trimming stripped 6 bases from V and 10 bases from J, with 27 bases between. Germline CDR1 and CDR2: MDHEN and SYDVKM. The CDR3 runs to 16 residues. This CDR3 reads CASSPGGAGAPRHQYF. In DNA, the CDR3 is TGTGCCAGCAGCCCAGGGGGAGCGGGGGCTCCGCGGCACCAGTACTTC.

The CDR3 region is CASSWGTSGGYEQYF. The DNA of the CDR3 is TGTGCCAGCAGTTGGGGGACTAGCGGGGGCTACGAGCAGTACTTC. The gene calls are TRBV6-5 and TRBJ2-7; the match to TRBD2 covers 14 bases. V was pared by 4 bases and J by 3 bases, with 2 bases of the junction left unmatched. The length of the CDR3 is 15 residues. Per the germline V gene, CDR1 is MNHEY and CDR2 is SVGAGI.

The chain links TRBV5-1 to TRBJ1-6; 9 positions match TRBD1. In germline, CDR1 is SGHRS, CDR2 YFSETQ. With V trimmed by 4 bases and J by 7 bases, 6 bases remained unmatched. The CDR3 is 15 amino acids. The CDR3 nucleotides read TGCGCCAGCAGCCTAGGACAGGGGCGGAATTCACCCCTCCACTTT. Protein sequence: CASSLGQGRNSPLHF.

CDR3 sequence reads: CASSYSDFPGELFF. For the CDR3, the DNA is TGTGCCAGCAGTTACTCGGATTTTCCCGGGGAGCTGTTTTTT. This rearrangement joins TRBV6-6 to TRBJ2-2; D is uncertain. There are 14 residues in the CDR3. V was pared by 0 bases and J by 6 bases, with 8 bases between. Germline CDR1 is MNHNY and CDR2 is SVGAGI (reference sequence).

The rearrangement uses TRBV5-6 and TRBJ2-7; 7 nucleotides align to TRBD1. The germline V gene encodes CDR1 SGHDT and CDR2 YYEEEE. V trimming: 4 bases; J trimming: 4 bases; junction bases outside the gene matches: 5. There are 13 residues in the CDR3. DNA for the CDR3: TGTGCCAGCAGCGTTGACAGGGTTTACGAGCAGTACTTC. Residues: CASSVDRVYEQYF.

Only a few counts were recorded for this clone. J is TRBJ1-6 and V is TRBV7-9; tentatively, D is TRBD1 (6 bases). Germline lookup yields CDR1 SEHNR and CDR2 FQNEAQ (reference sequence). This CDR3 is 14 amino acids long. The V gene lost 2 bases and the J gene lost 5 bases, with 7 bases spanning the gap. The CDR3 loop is CASSLQGNNSPLHF. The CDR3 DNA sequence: TGTGCCAGCAGCTTACAGGGGAATAATTCACCCCTCCACTTT.

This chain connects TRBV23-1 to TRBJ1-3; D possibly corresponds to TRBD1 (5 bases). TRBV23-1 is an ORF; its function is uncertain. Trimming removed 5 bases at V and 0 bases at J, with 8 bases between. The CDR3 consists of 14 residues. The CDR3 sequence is CASSIGTSGNTIYF. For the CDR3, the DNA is TGCGCCAGCAGTATCGGGACCTCTGGAAACACCATATATTTT.

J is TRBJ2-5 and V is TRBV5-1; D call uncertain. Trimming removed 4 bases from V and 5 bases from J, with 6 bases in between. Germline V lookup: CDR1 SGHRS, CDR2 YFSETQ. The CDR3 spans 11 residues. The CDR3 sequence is CASSIKETQYF. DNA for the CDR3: TGCGCCAGCAGCATAAAGGAGACCCAGTACTTC.

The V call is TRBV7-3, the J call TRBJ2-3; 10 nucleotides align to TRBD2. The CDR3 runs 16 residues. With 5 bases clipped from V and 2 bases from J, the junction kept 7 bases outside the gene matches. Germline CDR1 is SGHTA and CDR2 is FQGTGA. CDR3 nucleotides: TGTGCCAGCAGCCGGACGAGCGGGGGGGCCACAGATACGCAGTATTTT. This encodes CASSRTSGGATDTQYF. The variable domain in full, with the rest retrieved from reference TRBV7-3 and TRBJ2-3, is GAGVSQTPSNKVTEKGKYVELRCDPISGHTALYWYRQSLGQGPEFLIYFQGTGAADDSGLPNDRFFAVRPEGSVSTLKIQRTERGDSAVYLCASSRTSGGATDTQYFGPGTRLTVL.

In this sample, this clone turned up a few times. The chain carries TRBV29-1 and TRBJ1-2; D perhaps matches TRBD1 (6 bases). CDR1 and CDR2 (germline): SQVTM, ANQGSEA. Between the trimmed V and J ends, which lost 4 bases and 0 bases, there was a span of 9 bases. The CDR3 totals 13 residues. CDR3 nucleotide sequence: TGCAGCGTTGGACAGGTCACTAACTATGGCTACACCTTC. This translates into CSVGQVTNYGYTF.

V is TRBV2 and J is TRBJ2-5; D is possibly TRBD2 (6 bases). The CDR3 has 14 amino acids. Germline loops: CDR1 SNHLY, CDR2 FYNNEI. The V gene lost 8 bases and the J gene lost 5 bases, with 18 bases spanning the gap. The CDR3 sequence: CASGGTVLKETQYF. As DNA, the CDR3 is TGTGCCAGCGGGGGGACTGTCCTCAAGGAGACCCAGTACTTC.

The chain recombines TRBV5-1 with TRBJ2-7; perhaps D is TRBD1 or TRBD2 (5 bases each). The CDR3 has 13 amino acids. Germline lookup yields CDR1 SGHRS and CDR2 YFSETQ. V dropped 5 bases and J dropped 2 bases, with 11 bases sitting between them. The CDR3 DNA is TGCGCCAGCAGGGGGGACGCCCCCTACGAGCAGTACTTC. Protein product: CASRGDAPYEQYF.

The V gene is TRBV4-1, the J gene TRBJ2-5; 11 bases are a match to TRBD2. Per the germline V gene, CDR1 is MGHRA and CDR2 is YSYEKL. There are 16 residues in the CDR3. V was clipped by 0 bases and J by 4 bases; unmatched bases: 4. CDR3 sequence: CASSQDPGTSGETQYF. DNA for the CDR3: TGCGCCAGCAGCCAAGACCCCGGGACTAGCGGAGAGACCCAGTACTTC.

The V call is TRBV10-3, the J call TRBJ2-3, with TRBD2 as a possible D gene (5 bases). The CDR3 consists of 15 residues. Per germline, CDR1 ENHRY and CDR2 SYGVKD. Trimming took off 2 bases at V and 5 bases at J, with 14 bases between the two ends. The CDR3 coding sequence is TGTGCCATCAGTGAGGGGAGTAAGGATGGAGATACGCAGTATTTT. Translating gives CAISEGSKDGDTQYF.

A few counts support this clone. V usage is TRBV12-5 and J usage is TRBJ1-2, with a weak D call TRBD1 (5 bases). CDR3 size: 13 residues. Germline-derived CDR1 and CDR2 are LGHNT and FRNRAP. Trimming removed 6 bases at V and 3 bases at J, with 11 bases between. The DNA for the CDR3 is TGTGCTAGTGGAGAGACAGCTCACTATGGCTACACCTTC. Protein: CASGETAHYGYTF.